This T cell receptor beta chain comes out of a study of identical twins. In regard to this clonotype: Its antigen is not known.

Template switching, a step in the protocol, added a universal primer site, and cDNA carried unique molecular identifiers. A single record per CDR3 protein comes from TCRdb applying MiXCR to the 5' RACE reads. The sample lists 250,000 or so distinct CDR3 sequences; about 8.3% were seen once. The V gene end was trimmed by 4 bases and the J gene end by 3 bases; junction bases not matched to a gene: 5. This CDR3 region has 15 residues. Germline values: CDR1 MDHEN, CDR2 SYDVKM. Notes on the study in general: Insertion counts were lower in abundant cord blood beta clonotypes, a trend that memory repertoires did not show. It was out-of-frame TCR alpha sharing in monozygotic twins that models underestimated.

This same sample was also part of a study on yellow fever vaccine responses in identical twins.

V is TRBV28 and J is TRBJ2-7; 11 positions match TRBD2. The sequence was collected from a woman aged 18 to 35 in good health. The sample taken for sequencing was CD8+ T cells sorted from blood. The CDR3 sequence is CASSSTSGRIYEQYF. DNA for the CDR3: TGTGCCAGCAGTTCAACTAGCGGGAGAATCTACGAGCAGTACTTC.